These 3 T cell receptor beta chains share one sample of origin, sequenced in a study of CD8+CD57+ T cells in acquired aplastic anemia. It was genomic DNA that served as the template for profiling TCR beta VDJ and CDR3. TCRdb independently ran MiXCR on the reads; one entry per CDR3 protein. This sample has 260,000 or so distinct CDR3 sequences, with approximately 82% found just once. Patients picked for sequencing had shown CD8+CD57+ cell expansion detected by flow cytometry. Input material: sorted CD4+, CD8+, or CD8+CD57+ T cells (not recorded which) from PBMCs. These receptors all stem from a human donor with aplastic anemia.

This clonotype is a singleton in its sample. CDR3 sequence (DNA): TGTGCCAGTTGTCGGACTAGCGGCACAGATACGCAGTATTTT. It translates to CASCRTSGTDTQYF. The genes are TRBV9 and TRBJ2-3, with 9 bases identical to TRBD2. V lost 8 bases, J lost 1 base, and 5 bases stayed unmatched. In germline, CDR1 is SGDLS, CDR2 YYNGEE. The CDR3 has 14 amino acids.

This clonotype appeared many times. J is TRBJ1-1 and V is TRBV19; the D is unclear. The CDR3 is 16 residues long. V gave up 0 bases and J gave up 0 bases, with 11 bases separating them. The V gene's germline CDR1 is LNHDA and CDR2 SQIVND (reference sequence). The CDR3 DNA follows: TGTGCCAGTAGTATAGAAGGCATATCAATGAACACTGAAGCTTTCTTT. Translation: CASSIEGISMNTEAFF.

As to this clonotype: The CDR3 does not end in the conserved phenylalanine or tryptophan, so this is likely a read error. No DNA is shown, since the ends of the CDR3 on it are uncertain; the CDR3 is the one TCRdb lists. The rearrangement uses TRBV7-9 and TRBJ1-5. The V gene's germline CDR1 is SEHNR and CDR2 FQNEAQ (reference sequence). Inclusive of both ends, the CDR3 amounts to 13 amino acids. CDR3 loop: CASSFTSAQRRHS.